Below, 4 T cell receptor beta chains from the same sample are listed, as sequenced in a study of cytomegalovirus exposure and HLA in healthy donors. Some clones are missing from TCRdb's copy, which holds only in-frame ones; the method was immunoSEQ multiplex PCR. Of some 170,000 clones listed, about 87% are singletons. Sequencing was done on a sample of PBMCs. These receptors were collected from a woman aged 25 to 39 in good health and CMV-seronegative.

J is TRBJ2-3 and V is TRBV6-5, with 9 nucleotides matching TRBD2. V trimming: 7 bases; J trimming: 5 bases; junction bases outside the gene matches: 10. This CDR3 spans 15 amino acids. The germline gives CDR1 MNHEY, CDR2 SVGAGI. The CDR3, as DNA: TGTGCCAGCAAATCCGGCGGGGGGGCCGGAGATACGCAGTATTTT. It yields the protein CASKSGGGAGDTQYF.

The chain employs TRBV10-3 and TRBJ1-1; D is ambiguous. From germline, CDR1 is ENHRY and CDR2 SYGVKD. The CDR3 length is 15 residues. Deletions cut 0 bases from V and 2 bases from J, with 10 bases between. The CDR3 nucleotides read TGTGCCATCAGTGAGTCGAGTCTAATCAACACTGAAGCTTTCTTT. This sequence encodes CAISESSLINTEAFF.

This clone was counted only a few times. The rearrangement links TRBV4-2 to TRBJ1-4; tentative D call: TRBD1 (6 bases). V lost 1 base, J lost 6 bases, and 15 bases lay in between. The CDR3 has 16 residues. Germline assignment: CDR1 LGHNA and CDR2 YNFKEQ. The CDR3 DNA reads as TGTGCCAGCAGCCAAGCCCGGGGAGGGGGGGATGAAAAACTGTTTTTT. It translates to CASSQARGGGDEKLFF.

This chain links TRBV27 with TRBJ1-1; D unresolved. Between the trimmed V and J ends, which lost 4 bases and 0 bases, there was a span of 18 bases. This CDR3 is built from 17 residues. The V gene's germline CDR1 is MNHEY and CDR2 SMNVEV (reference sequence). The CDR3 region has the DNA TGTGCCAGCAGTTGGAAGCCGGGAGCCTACTTGAACACTGAAGCTTTCTTT. It encodes CASSWKPGAYLNTEAFF.